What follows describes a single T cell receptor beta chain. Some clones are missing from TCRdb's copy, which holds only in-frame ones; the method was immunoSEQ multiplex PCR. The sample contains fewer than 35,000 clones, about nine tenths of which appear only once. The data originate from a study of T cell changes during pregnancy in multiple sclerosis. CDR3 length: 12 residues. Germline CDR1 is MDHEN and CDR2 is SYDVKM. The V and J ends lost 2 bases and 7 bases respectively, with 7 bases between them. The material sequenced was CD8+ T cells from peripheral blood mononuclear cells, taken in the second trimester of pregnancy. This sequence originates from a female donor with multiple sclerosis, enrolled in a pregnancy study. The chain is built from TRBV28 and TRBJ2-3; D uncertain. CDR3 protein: CASSLDNHTQYF. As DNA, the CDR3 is TGTGCCAGCAGTTTAGACAATCATACGCAGTATTTT.